The 28 T cell receptor beta chains below were found in one sample sequenced in a study of blood T cell repertoires in COVID-19. Repertoires were generated with immunoSEQ multiplex PCR, while TCRdb's copy carries only in-frame clones and drops some. The sample yields about 320,000 clones, approximately 86% seen once. Sequencing used PBMCs or T cells enriched from blood (not recorded which). Receptors originate from a woman younger than 35 who had recovered from COVID-19.

A word on this clone: The same CDR3 arises from other DNA sequences in this sample as well. The chain uses TRBV4-3 and TRBJ2-3; TRBD2 agrees at 7 bases. Germline CDR1 and CDR2: LGHNA and YSLEER. J lost 1 base, V lost 0 bases, and 10 bases had no gene match. This CDR3 has 18 residues. The CDR3 reads CASSQDPPGREGTDTQYF. The CDR3 DNA sequence: TGCGCCAGCAGCCAAGACCCCCCCGGCCGGGAGGGCACAGATACGCAGTATTTT.

The chain recombines TRBV4-2 with TRBJ2-1; 11 nucleotides align to TRBD2. The V gene's germline CDR1 is LGHNA and CDR2 YNFKEQ. This CDR3 is 17 amino acids long. V shed 2 bases and J 1 base; nucleotides not matched to a gene: 4. This chain's CDR3 is CASSQNLAGGSYNEQFF. CDR3 coding DNA: TGTGCCAGCAGCCAAAATCTAGCGGGAGGATCCTACAATGAGCAGTTCTTC.

This chain connects TRBV5-1 to TRBJ1-1, with D possibly being TRBD1 (6 bases). The germline CDR1 and CDR2 sequences are SGHRS and YFSETQ. V was clipped by 1 base and J by 4 bases, with 14 bases between them. The CDR3 is 15 amino acids. CDR3 in DNA: TGCGCCAGCAGCTTGCTCCTGGGCAGGGGCACTGAAGCTTTCTTT. Its protein is CASSLLLGRGTEAFF.

The DNA for the CDR3 is TGTGCCAGCAGACTGGCGGGGACTGCCTACAATGAGCAGTTCTTC. Amino acids: CASRLAGTAYNEQFF. The chain has TRBV5-4 and TRBJ2-1, with D perhaps TRBD2 (6 bases). Germline lookup yields CDR1 SGHNT and CDR2 YYREEE (reference sequence). The CDR3 is made up of 15 amino acids. Trimming took 5 bases from V and 2 from J, leaving 14 bases between them.

This clone has a handful of counts. The rearrangement links TRBV2 to TRBJ1-2; D remains ambiguous. There are 12 residues in the CDR3. Germline CDR1 is SNHLY and CDR2 is FYNNEI. Trimming took 5 bases from V and 2 from J, leaving 6 bases between them. In nucleotides, the CDR3 is TGTGCCAGCAGTTCAGAAAACTATGGCTACACCTTC. Protein product: CASSSENYGYTF.

This chain connects TRBV5-4 to TRBJ2-1, with 7 bases identical to TRBD1. CDR1 is SGHNT and CDR2 is YYREEE in the germline V gene (reference sequence). V lost 4 bases and J lost 6; bases outside the gene matches: 10. The CDR3 runs to 15 residues. The chain's CDR3 is CASSAGTVDTNEQFF. CDR3 coding DNA: TGTGCCAGCAGCGCTGGGACAGTAGACACCAATGAGCAGTTCTTC.

This rearrangement joins TRBV10-3 to TRBJ2-7, with D possibly being TRBD1 (6 bases). In germline, CDR1 is ENHRY, CDR2 SYGVKD. This CDR3 is built from 14 residues. The V end lost 0 bases, the J end lost 0 bases, and 6 bases lay between the germline ends. Written as DNA, the CDR3 is TGTGCCATCAGTGAGTCGACAGGCTCCTACGAGCAGTACTTC. It specifies CAISESTGSYEQYF.

The chain joins TRBV11-3 to TRBJ2-5, with D unclear. With 1 base removed from V and 2 bases from J, the gap between germline ends came to 5 bases. The CDR3 runs 13 residues. CDR1 is SGHNT, CDR2 YENEEA, per germline. CDR3 sequence (DNA): TGTGCCAGCAGCTTAGGAGCGCAAGAGACCCAGTACTTC. Translated, it gives CASSLGAQETQYF.

The V call is TRBV2, the J call TRBJ2-7; 7 bases match TRBD1. V shed 5 bases and J 3 bases; nucleotides not matched to a gene: 7. Germline V gives CDR1 SNHLY, CDR2 FYNNEI. The CDR3 loop spans 14 amino acids. The CDR3 protein is CASSTEGQYYEQYF. The CDR3 DNA reads TGTGCCAGCAGTACTGAGGGACAGTACTACGAGCAGTACTTC.

A single count supports this clone. The chain links TRBV7-2 to TRBJ2-5; the match to TRBD2 covers 7 bases. The CDR3 has 14 residues. V shed 3 bases and J 5 bases; nucleotides not matched to a gene: 6. Germline V lookup: CDR1 SGHTA, CDR2 FQGNSA. The CDR3 region has the DNA TGTGCCAGCAGCTTCGCGGGAGTCGCGGAGACCCAGTACTTC. Protein sequence: CASSFAGVAETQYF.

The chain couples TRBV7-9 to TRBJ1-2; D remains unclear. The CDR3 runs 13 residues. Germline loops: CDR1 SEHNR, CDR2 FQNEAQ (reference sequence). Trimming took off 5 bases at V and 0 bases at J, with 7 bases between the two ends. CDR3 sequence (DNA): TGTGCCAGCAGCAGTACAACTAACTATGGCTACACCTTC. Encoded protein: CASSSTTNYGYTF.

This chain joins TRBV28 and TRBJ2-1; perhaps TRBD2 as D (6 bases). Germline values: CDR1 MDHEN, CDR2 SYDVKM. The V end lost 4 bases, the J end lost 4 bases, and 14 bases lay between the germline ends. The CDR3 totals 15 residues. CDR3 sequence (DNA): TGTGCCAGCAGTTCGTCGGGAGTTGGATACAATGAGCAGTTCTTC. Its protein is CASSSSGVGYNEQFF.

The J gene is TRBJ2-1, the V gene TRBV10-3, with D possibly TRBD1 on 6 matching bases. Germline assignment: CDR1 ENHRY and CDR2 SYGVKD. This CDR3 contains 14 residues. The germline V and J ends were trimmed by 1 base and 4 bases, with 8 bases remaining between them. DNA for the CDR3: TGTGCCATCAGTGAGTGGACAGAGTACAATGAGCAGTTCTTC. Its protein product is CAISEWTEYNEQFF.

J is TRBJ2-2 and V is TRBV2; D uncertain. Germline CDR1 reads SNHLY; CDR2 reads FYNNEI. The CDR3 totals 17 residues. Trimming pared 3 bases from V and 6 bases from J, leaving 20 bases between. The CDR3, as DNA: TGTGCCAGCAGTGAGACCTCAGTTTTGACTGGGTCCGGGGAGCTGTTTTTT. Translating gives CASSETSVLTGSGELFF.

The chain carries TRBV4-3 and TRBJ1-3; D remains unclear. The V gene's germline CDR1 is LGHNA and CDR2 YSLEER. The CDR3 is made up of 16 amino acids. V lost 0 bases and J 0 bases, leaving 9 bases between the germline ends. The CDR3 nucleotides read TGCGCCAGCAGCCAAGAAGAGATACTCTCTGGAAACACCATATATTTT. Residues: CASSQEEILSGNTIYF.

The chain links TRBV28 to TRBJ1-2; 8 bases are shared with TRBD1. Germline CDR1 and CDR2: MDHEN and SYDVKM. J gave up 2 bases and V 4 bases, and 3 bases lay outside the gene matches. The CDR3 totals 14 residues. The CDR3 region has the DNA TGTGCCAGCAGTTACGACAGGGGCAACTATGGCTACACCTTC. This codes for CASSYDRGNYGYTF.

The chain joins TRBV5-4 to TRBJ2-7; 7 bases match TRBD2. V lost 4 bases to trimming and J lost 3 bases; unmatched junction nucleotides: 16. Germline CDR1 reads SGHNT; CDR2 reads YYREEE (reference sequence). This CDR3 is 17 amino acids long. CDR3 amino acids: CASSPPYPSGVIYEQYF. In nucleotides, the CDR3 is TGTGCCAGCAGCCCGCCTTATCCTAGCGGAGTTATCTACGAGCAGTACTTC.

This chain links TRBV4-3 with TRBJ2-3; D is unresolved. The germline V gene has CDR1 LGHNA and CDR2 YSLEER. The V end was cut by 0 bases, the J end by 1 base, with 20 bases between. The length of the CDR3 is 19 residues. This CDR3 reads CASSQDPLTSVVGTDTQYF. The CDR3 region has the DNA TGCGCCAGCAGCCAAGACCCCTTGACGAGCGTAGTTGGCACAGATACGCAGTATTTT.

The chain has TRBV9 and TRBJ1-3; D is perhaps TRBD1 (5 bases). The CDR3 is made up of 17 amino acids. Germline loops: CDR1 SGDLS, CDR2 YYNGEE. Trimming removed 0 bases from V and 2 bases from J, with 15 bases in between. The CDR3: CASSVGIRGTPGNTIYF. The CDR3 DNA is TGTGCCAGCAGCGTAGGGATTCGGGGGACTCCTGGAAACACCATATATTTT.

This clone was seen a handful of times. J is TRBJ2-1 and V is TRBV28; the match to TRBD2 covers 9 bases. This CDR3 spans 16 amino acids. Germline lookup yields CDR1 MDHEN and CDR2 SYDVKM. Losses at the gene ends were 5 bases for V and 5 bases for J; bases not matched to a gene: 10. Here the CDR3 reads CASSLLPRTSDNEQFF. For the CDR3, the DNA is TGTGCCAGCAGTCTCCTGCCCCGGACTAGCGACAATGAGCAGTTCTTC.

This clone has more than one count but fewer than ten. The chain has TRBV29-1 and TRBJ2-1; 8 bases are a match to TRBD1. Trimming took 5 bases from V and 2 from J; bases not matched to a gene: 5. The CDR3 covers 14 residues. Germline V gene data show CDR1 as SQVTM and CDR2 as ANQGSEA. CDR3 in amino acids: CSVRQGSPYNEQFF. The CDR3 DNA reads as TGCAGCGTTCGACAGGGGAGTCCCTACAATGAGCAGTTCTTC.

The chain couples TRBV7-2 to TRBJ2-3, with 15 bases identical to TRBD2. The CDR3 spans 16 residues. Germline CDR1 and CDR2: SGHTA and FQGNSA. V dropped 5 bases and J dropped 9; count of bases not matched to a gene: 9. CDR3 nucleotides: TGTGCCAGCAGCGCCCTGGCGGGACTAGCGGGGGGAACGCAGTATTTT. It yields the protein CASSALAGLAGGTQYF.

The DNA for the CDR3 is TGTGCCAGCAGTCCCGGGGCGGGAGGGTACACAGATACGCAGTATTTT. Protein sequence: CASSPGAGGYTDTQYF. The rearrangement uses TRBV27 and TRBJ2-3; 9 bases fit TRBD2. V gave up 5 bases and J gave up 2 bases; unmatched junction bases: 8. CDR1 is MNHEY and CDR2 is SMNVEV in the germline V gene (reference sequence). The CDR3 length is 16 residues.

The chain has TRBV5-1 and TRBJ2-1; 7 nucleotides align to TRBD2. The germline gives CDR1 SGHRS, CDR2 YFSETQ. V lost 9 bases to trimming and J lost 2 bases; unmatched junction nucleotides: 11. This CDR3 comprises 15 residues. CDR3: CATKRDPGTYNEQFF. The CDR3, as DNA: TGCGCCACCAAGCGGGACCCTGGGACCTACAATGAGCAGTTCTTC.

The V and J genes are TRBV9 and TRBJ1-2, with D perhaps TRBD1 (6 bases). V gave up 4 bases and J gave up 8 bases, with 27 bases separating them. The CDR3 totals 17 residues. Germline V gene data show CDR1 as SGDLS and CDR2 as YYNGEE. This CDR3 is CASSPTWETQGKTGYTF. CDR3 DNA sequence: TGTGCCAGCAGCCCCACATGGGAAACACAGGGAAAGACGGGCTACACCTTC.

V and J are TRBV3-1 (or the pseudogene TRBV3-2) and TRBJ2-7, with a possible D match to TRBD2 (6 bases). Deletions cut 1 base from V and 7 bases from J, with 17 bases between. The CDR3 has 15 residues. Per the germline V gene, CDR1 is LGHDT and CDR2 is YNNKEL (reference sequence). CDR3 amino acids: CASSQAPQGGMEQYF. CDR3 DNA: TGTGCCAGCAGCCAAGCTCCGCAGGGAGGTATGGAGCAGTACTTC.

This clone has just one count. The J gene is TRBJ2-5, the V gene TRBV6-2 or TRBV6-3; 10 bases align to TRBD1. V trimming: 6 bases; J trimming: 5 bases; junction bases outside the gene matches: 12. The CDR3 has 16 amino acids. The V gene's germline CDR1 is MNHEY and CDR2 SVGEGT. The CDR3 sequence is CASSPGGTGAVETQYF. CDR3 in DNA: TGTGCCAGCAGCCCCGGCGGGACAGGGGCGGTCGAGACCCAGTACTTC.

This rearrangement joins TRBV6-2 or TRBV6-3 to TRBJ2-7; D might be TRBD2 (5 bases). Germline CDR1 reads MNHEY; CDR2 reads SVGEGT. The CDR3 has 12 amino acids. Deletions cut 5 bases from V and 6 bases from J, with 11 bases between. CDR3 bases: TGTGCCAGCAGTACGGACTGGGGCGAGCAGTACTTC. Its protein is CASSTDWGEQYF.